The next 13 T cell receptor beta chains were all read from a single sample in a study of regulatory dendritic cells for organ transplantation. For these receptors, no antigen is known. Measured with immunoSEQ multiplex PCR; TCRdb has only the in-frame clones, and not every one. Of about 21,000 clones listed, roughly 85% were seen once; the top ten hold around 0.68%. CFSE-labeled sorted T cells met regulatory or mature dendritic cells for five to six days. Sample: naive CD4+ T cells from blood cultured with regulatory dendritic cells. This sample's subset: CD45RA+ naive T cells. The receptors originated from a human donor in good health.

The chain combines TRBV19 with TRBJ2-7, with D hard to call. Trimming stripped 4 bases from V and 2 bases from J, with 15 bases between. The germline gives CDR1 LNHDA, CDR2 SQIVND (reference sequence). This CDR3 has 15 amino acids. The CDR3 protein is CASSTPTTSAYEQYF. CDR3 nucleotides: TGTGCCAGTAGTACACCGACCACAAGCGCCTACGAGCAGTACTTC.

The chain couples TRBV7-2 to TRBJ1-2, with 12 bases lining up with TRBD1. The CDR3 runs to 14 residues. V dropped 3 bases and J dropped 6; count of bases not matched to a gene: 2. Germline-derived CDR1 and CDR2 are SGHTA and FQGNSA. CDR3: CASSFGTGGDGYTF. Here the CDR3 DNA reads TGTGCCAGCAGCTTCGGGACAGGGGGCGATGGCTACACCTTC.

This chain uses TRBV7-6 with TRBJ2-1; TRBD2 matches 10 bases. This CDR3 comprises 12 residues. V was clipped by 5 bases and J by 12 bases; unmatched bases: 4. Per the germline V gene, CDR1 is SGHVS and CDR2 is FNYEAQ. CDR3 in DNA: TGTGCCAGCAGCCCGCTAGCGGGAGTGCAGTTCTTC. The encoded protein is CASSPLAGVQFF.

This clone has a handful of counts. V usage is TRBV28 and J usage is TRBJ1-5; D is unclear. V gave up 3 bases and J gave up 7 bases, with 4 bases separating them. CDR3 length equals 11 residues. Germline V gives CDR1 MDHEN, CDR2 SYDVKM. The CDR3 protein is CASSFRQPQHF. The DNA for the CDR3 is TGTGCCAGCAGTTTTCGACAGCCCCAGCATTTT.

Only a few counts were recorded for this clone. The chain joins TRBV11-2 to TRBJ2-7, with D uncertain. Germline-derived CDR1 and CDR2 are SGHAT and FQNNGV. The CDR3 has 15 residues. The V gene lost 5 bases and the J gene lost 2 bases, with 16 bases spanning the gap. CDR3 amino acids: CASSQMSTATYEQYF. CDR3 bases: TGTGCCAGCAGCCAGATGTCGACGGCCACCTACGAGCAGTACTTC.

The J gene is TRBJ2-5, the V gene TRBV30, with D tentatively TRBD1 or TRBD2 (5 bases each). Germline loops: CDR1 GTSNPN, CDR2 SVGIG (reference sequence). CDR3 length equals 14 residues. The V end lost 2 bases, the J end lost 4 bases, and 14 bases lay between the germline ends. CDR3 nucleotides: TGTGCCTGGAGTACCGGGACCCCTGGAGAGACCCAGTACTTC. Its translation is CAWSTGTPGETQYF.

The CDR3: CASRQYARGSTDTQYF. The CDR3 coding sequence is TGTGCCAGCAGACAGTACGCGCGGGGGAGCACAGATACGCAGTATTTT. This chain uses TRBV28 with TRBJ2-3; 7 bases map to TRBD2. Per the germline V gene, CDR1 is MDHEN and CDR2 is SYDVKM. The ends lost 6 bases at V and 0 bases at J; junction bases unmatched: 9. The CDR3 has 16 residues.

The gene calls are TRBV15 and TRBJ2-6; D ambiguous. The germline CDR1 and CDR2 sequences are LNHNV and YYDKDF (reference sequence). The V gene lost 0 bases and the J gene lost 0 bases, with 21 bases spanning the gap. The CDR3 consists of 21 residues. The CDR3, as DNA: TGTGCCACCAGCAGAGATAGCTTGGTAGCCAGAAAGAGCTCTGGGGCCAACGTCCTGACTTTC. It translates to CATSRDSLVARKSSGANVLTF. Full variable domain (outside the CDR3, taken from reference TRBV15 and TRBJ2-6): DAMVIQNPRYQVTQFGKPVTLSCSQTLNHNVMYWYQQKSSQAPKLLFHYYDKDFNNEADTPDNFQSRRPNTSFCFLDIRSPGLGDTAMYLCATSRDSLVARKSSGANVLTFGAGSRLTVL.

V usage is TRBV19 and J usage is TRBJ2-5, with TRBD2 identical over 11 bases. Germline V gene data show CDR1 as LNHDA and CDR2 as SQIVND (reference sequence). The CDR3 runs to 16 residues. V lost 5 bases and J lost 2; bases outside the gene matches: 7. CDR3 in DNA: TGTGCCAGTAGTTCCCCTAGCGGGGGGAAACAAGAGACCCAGTACTTC. It is translated as CASSSPSGGKQETQYF. Combining the CDR3 with reference TRBV19 and TRBJ2-5 gives the whole variable domain DGGITQSPKYLFRKEGQNVTLSCEQNLNHDAMYWYRQDPGQGLRLIYYSQIVNDFQKGDIAEGYSVSREKKESFPLTVTSAQKNPTAFYLCASSSPSGGKQETQYFGPGTRLLVL.

This chain links TRBV2 with TRBJ2-2; TRBD2 might be the D (5 bases). Germline loops: CDR1 SNHLY, CDR2 FYNNEI. The CDR3 is made up of 15 amino acids. V was cut by 6 bases and J by 0 bases, with 11 bases left in between. The CDR3 loop is CASREDRSNTGELFF. The CDR3 DNA is TGTGCCAGCAGGGAGGACCGATCGAACACCGGGGAGCTGTTTTTT.

The chain employs TRBV28 and TRBJ1-4; a possible D gene is TRBD1 (6 bases). CDR1 is MDHEN, CDR2 SYDVKM, per germline. V lost 6 bases and J 9 bases, leaving 17 bases between the germline ends. The CDR3 sequence is 14 residues long. The CDR3 DNA is TGTGCCAGCAGACTACCGGCAGGGGAGAAAAAACTGTTTTTT. It is translated as CASRLPAGEKKLFF.

The sample holds one count of this clone. The chain has TRBV6-5 and TRBJ1-2; D is unresolved. Germline CDR1 and CDR2: MNHEY and SVGAGI. The CDR3 contains 14 residues. Between the trimmed V and J ends, which lost 5 bases and 0 bases, there was a span of 10 bases. The CDR3 sequence: CASSGVGPNYGYTF. CDR3 coding DNA: TGTGCCAGCAGTGGGGTTGGGCCTAACTATGGCTACACCTTC.

The sample holds a few counts of this clone. The J gene is TRBJ2-7, the V gene TRBV7-9; TRBD1 might be the D (6 bases). V was trimmed by 5 bases and J by 2 bases, leaving 10 bases between them. CDR1 and CDR2 (germline): SEHNR, FQNEAQ (reference sequence). This CDR3 is built from 13 residues. The CDR3 is CASSAGAAYEQYF. CDR3 nucleotides: TGTGCCAGCAGCGCAGGGGCGGCCTACGAGCAGTACTTC.